The text below deals with one T cell receptor (beta chain). Its specificity is unknown. The data were produced by immunoSEQ multiplex PCR, yet TCRdb's version contains in-frame clones alone and is incomplete. The sample contains roughly 100,000 clones, roughly nine tenths of which appear only once. Germline CDR1 SEHNR, CDR2 FQNEAQ (reference sequence). V was shortened by 7 bases and J by 6 bases, with 13 bases between the two germline ends. The CDR3 extends over 13 amino acids. The source of the sample is a study of PD-1 blockade in classical Hodgkin lymphoma. Study conclusions and caveats: The causes of the repertoire differences, possibly disease activity or prior therapy, remain undefined. Baseline TCR diversity was reportedly lower in newly diagnosed patients than healthy donors.

Indicated time point: cycle 4 day 1 (C4D1), after 5 to 7 weeks of nivolumab. Each of the patients experienced relapse following autologous stem cell transplantation, and their brentuximab vedotin exposure differed. Here the sequenced sample was peripheral blood mononuclear cells (PBMCs), taken before the fourth cycle of nivolumab. The sequence was obtained from a human donor with classical Hodgkin lymphoma. The chain employs TRBV7-9 and TRBJ2-1, with D maybe TRBD2 (5 bases). The CDR3 nucleotides read TGTGCCAGCAAGTTGGCAGAGGGCAATGAGCAGTTCTTC. Its translation: CASKLAEGNEQFF.